Here is one T cell receptor beta chain with its context. Its matching antigen is unknown. The sample originates from a study of OX40 agonist ivuxolimab in advanced cancers. Study details: Patients received ivuxolimab, an intravenous treatment, every 2 weeks at 0.01 to 10 mg/kg. Every patient in dose escalation had hepatocellular carcinoma, melanoma, renal cell or head and neck cancer. General observations from the study: Undetermined was the antigen specificity of the expanded peripheral T cells.

The protocol was immunoSEQ multiplex PCR, while the TCRdb copy is restricted to in-frame clones and leaves out a portion. The sample carries about 28,000 clones, less than 90% recorded once. At baseline, cycle 4 day 1, and cycle 7 day 1, blood was sampled. The material sequenced was CD4+ or CD8+ T cells sorted from blood, taken in a trial of the OX40 agonist ivuxolimab. This TCR was sampled from an adult with an advanced solid tumor such as melanoma, head and neck, liver or kidney cancer.

The CDR3 reads CASSNHLERGHYNEQFF. The CDR3 region has the DNA TGTGCCAGCAGCAATCACCTAGAGCGGGGGCACTACAATGAGCAGTTCTTC. The chain joins TRBV7-6 to TRBJ2-1; 8 positions agree with TRBD2. CDR3 length: 17 amino acids. The V gene end was trimmed by 5 bases and the J gene end by 3 bases; junction bases not matched to a gene: 12. The germline CDR1 and CDR2 sequences are SGHVS and FNYEAQ.